These T cell receptor beta chains were read from a single sample in a study of blood T cells in healthy people across ages. TCRdb reanalysed the 5' RACE reads using MiXCR and keeps one entry per CDR3 protein. The sample consists of some 900,000 distinct CDR3 sequences, 45% to 50% of them appearing once. The sequencing input was blood. These receptors were obtained from a man aged 25 to 40 in good health. CDR3s include the opening cysteine and the closing phenylalanine or tryptophan. The order of the fields is J gene, V gene, clone size, D gene, CDR3 protein, CDR3 DNA. D genes are given only for firm matches. The size entry is marked missing in some rows and otherwise reads once, few, many or a size class.

TRBJ2-7,TRBV2,.,.,CASGQAQYEQYF,TGTGCCAGCGGTCAGGCTCAATACGAGCAGTACTTC
TRBJ2-7,TRBV7-2,.,.,CAGSFPGFHEQYF,TGTGCCGGCAGCTTTCCGGGCTTCCACGAGCAGTACTTC
TRBJ1-6,TRBV4-1,.,.,CASSQDPSYNSPLHF,TGCGCCAGCAGCCAAGATCCCAGTTATAATTCACCCCTCCACTTT
TRBJ2-7,TRBV29-1,few,TRBD1,CSAEGTVGSPYEQYF,TGCAGCGCCGAGGGGACAGTAGGATCACCCTACGAGCAGTACTTC
TRBJ1-2,TRBV6-2/TRBV6-3,few,TRBD1,CASRLTGEYGYTF,TGTGCCAGCAGGCTAACAGGGGAGTATGGCTACACCTTC
TRBJ2-4,TRBV7-2,few,.,CASSLPGRSSAKNIQYF,TGTGCCAGCAGCTTGCCAGGGAGGAGTTCGGCCAAAAACATTCAGTACTTC
TRBJ2-5,TRBV5-1,few,.,CASSLGTNQEETQYF,TGCGCCAGCAGCTTGGGGACCAACCAAGAAGAGACCCAGTACTTC
TRBJ2-1,TRBV5-4,.,.,CASSAGYRNEQFF,TGTGCCAGCAGCGCGGGGTATCGCAATGAGCAGTTCTTC
TRBJ1-2,TRBV5-1,.,.,CASSTDTANYGYTF,TGCGCCAGCAGCACTGACACCGCTAACTATGGCTACACCTTC
TRBJ1-4,TRBV3-1,.,TRBD1,CASSPQTGMSEKLFF,TGTGCCAGCAGCCCGCAGACAGGGATGAGTGAAAAACTGTTTTTT
TRBJ2-2,TRBV20-1,.,.,CSATDRGNTGELFF,TGCAGTGCTACGGACAGAGGAAACACCGGGGAGCTGTTTTTT
TRBJ1-5,TRBV20-1,.,.,CSARDTGRNQPQHF,TGCAGTGCTAGAGATACAGGGCGCAATCAGCCCCAGCATTTT
TRBJ2-1,TRBV3-1,.,.,CASSEYRGNNEQFF,TGTGCCAGCAGCGAGTACCGGGGTAATAATGAGCAGTTCTTC
TRBJ1-5,TRBV6-5,once,TRBD1,CASSPRDSFNQPQHF,TGTGCCAGCAGTCCGCGGGACAGCTTCAATCAGCCCCAGCATTTT
TRBJ2-3,TRBV3-1,.,.,CASSPQRQSTDTQYF,TGTGCCAGCAGCCCTCAGCGGCAGAGCACAGATACGCAGTATTTT
TRBJ2-1,TRBV2,.,TRBD1,CASLRIDRGRDNEQFF,TGTGCCAGCCTACGCATCGACAGGGGGCGCGACAATGAGCAGTTCTTC
TRBJ2-3,TRBV10-3,.,.,CAISEAGWTDTQYF,TGTGCCATCAGTGAGGCAGGGTGGACAGATACGCAGTATTTT
TRBJ1-3,TRBV29-1,.,.,CSVLIGNTIYF,TGCAGCGTTTTAATAGGAAACACCATATATTTT
TRBJ1-2,TRBV12-3/TRBV12-4,.,.,CASSPETLGAKGYTF,TGTGCCAGCAGTCCCGAGACCCTTGGGGCCAAGGGCTACACCTTC
TRBJ1-2,TRBV27,few,TRBD1,CASSSGTAPYGYTF,TGTGCCAGCAGTTCCGGGACAGCACCCTATGGCTACACCTTC
TRBJ1-2,TRBV9,few,.,CASSPQGREYGYTF,TGTGCCAGCAGCCCTCAGGGGAGGGAATATGGCTACACCTTC
TRBJ1-4,TRBV7-2,.,.,CASSARGGIEKLFF,TGTGCCAGCAGCGCCCGCGGGGGCATAGAAAAACTGTTTTTT
TRBJ2-7,TRBV27,.,TRBD2,CASSLSTRGGGVYEQYF,TGTGCCAGCAGTTTATCGACAAGAGGCGGGGGGGTATACGAGCAGTACTTC
TRBJ2-7,TRBV28,once,.,CASSFTGVAYEQYF,TGTGCCAGCAGTTTTACGGGGGTAGCCTACGAGCAGTACTTC
TRBJ1-1,TRBV6-5,.,.,CASNQGRILNTEAFF,TGTGCCAGCAACCAAGGTCGAATCCTGAACACTGAAGCTTTCTTT
TRBJ2-7,TRBV29-1,.,.,CSVVPVGKYEQYF,TGCAGCGTTGTCCCTGTAGGGAAGTACGAGCAGTACTTC
TRBJ2-1,TRBV3-1,.,.,CASSQQQGGQFF,TGTGCCAGCAGTCAACAACAGGGTGGGCAGTTCTTC
TRBJ2-5,TRBV7-8,.,.,CASKLRSSAETQYF,TGTGCCAGCAAGTTAAGATCTAGCGCCGAGACCCAGTACTTC
TRBJ1-2,TRBV7-2,.,.,CASRSGGGSTNYGYTF,TGTGCCAGCAGATCCGGAGGAGGCAGCACCAACTATGGCTACACCTTC
TRBJ2-1,TRBV20-1,.,.,CSANPGSSVNEQFF,TGCAGTGCTAACCCCGGGTCTAGTGTCAATGAGCAGTTCTTC
TRBJ1-6,TRBV7-2,.,TRBD1,CASSIDGTGVINSPLHF,TGTGCCAGCAGCATAGATGGGACAGGGGTGATTAATTCACCCCTCCACTTT
TRBJ1-4,TRBV12-3/TRBV12-4,.,.,CASSPRSLRNEKLFF,TGTGCCAGCAGTCCCAGGAGCTTGAGAAATGAAAAACTGTTTTTT
TRBJ1-6,TRBV10-3,.,.,CAIRGTATRSPPHF,TGTGCCATCCGAGGGACGGCAACTCGGTCACCCCCCCACTTT
TRBJ2-1,TRBV2,.,.,CASLKGHADEQFF,TGTGCCAGCCTCAAAGGACACGCAGATGAGCAGTTCTTC
TRBJ2-1,TRBV7-8,few,TRBD2,CASTLGLAGGLLDEQFF,TGTGCCAGCACTCTCGGACTAGCGGGGGGGCTTCTTGACGAGCAGTTCTTC
TRBJ1-2,TRBV29-1,.,TRBD1,CSVETGGRGYGYTF,TGCAGCGTTGAAACAGGGGGCAGGGGCTATGGCTACACCTTC
TRBJ2-3,TRBV14,.,.,CASSQIYGDTQYF,TGTGCCAGCAGCCAGATCTATGGCGATACGCAGTATTTT
TRBJ2-5,TRBV11-3,.,TRBD2,CASSLYASGDYQETQYF,TGTGCCAGCAGCTTATATGCTAGCGGGGACTACCAAGAGACCCAGTACTTC
TRBJ2-7,TRBV7-9,.,.,CASSLSAGYYEQYF,TGTGCCAGCAGCCTATCGGCAGGGTACTACGAGCAGTACTTC
TRBJ1-2,TRBV12-3/TRBV12-4,few,.,CASRDTHNYGYTF,TGTGCCAGCAGGGATACGCATAACTATGGCTACACCTTC
TRBJ2-5,TRBV11-2,few,.,CASSSFQGYQETQYF,TGTGCCAGCAGCTCATTCCAGGGGTACCAAGAGACCCAGTACTTC
TRBJ2-1,TRBV6-1,.,TRBD1,CASSEAQGAYNEQFF,TGTGCCAGCAGTGAAGCCCAGGGGGCCTACAATGAGCAGTTCTTC
TRBJ2-3,TRBV6-4,.,.,CASRPQSHTDTQYF,TGTGCCAGCAGGCCACAGAGTCACACAGATACGCAGTATTTT
TRBJ1-2,TRBV20-1,few,.,CSARDKGTYGYTF,TGCAGTGCTAGAGATAAGGGGACCTATGGCTACACCTTC
TRBJ2-7,TRBV6-6,few,.,CASSYVHNEQYF,TGTGCCAGCAGTTACGTCCACAATGAGCAGTACTTC
TRBJ2-1,TRBV6-5,.,TRBD2,CASSHSAGVVYNEQFF,TGTGCCAGCAGTCACTCAGCGGGAGTCGTCTACAATGAGCAGTTCTTC
TRBJ2-5,TRBV4-3,.,.,CASSQRSQETQYF,TGCGCCAGCAGCCAGAGGTCCCAAGAGACCCAGTACTTC
TRBJ1-2,TRBV4-2,few,.,CASSHADSNYGYTF,TGTGCCAGCAGCCATGCTGACAGTAACTATGGCTACACCTTC
TRBJ1-2,TRBV30,many,.,CAWRPPGYGYTF,TGTGCCTGGAGGCCCCCAGGCTATGGCTACACCTTC
TRBJ1-4,TRBV5-1,.,TRBD1,CASSWATGGEKLFF,TGCGCCAGCAGCTGGGCCACAGGGGGCGAAAAACTGTTTTTT
TRBJ2-5,TRBV28,few,.,CASTLPGLGLETQYF,TGTGCCAGCACTCTGCCGGGGCTGGGTTTGGAGACCCAGTACTTC
TRBJ2-3,TRBV5-1,.,.,CASSASAVTDTQYF,TGCGCCAGCAGCGCATCTGCGGTTACAGATACGCAGTATTTT
TRBJ2-3,TRBV24-1,.,.,CATSDQERDTQYF,TGTGCCACCAGCGATCAAGAGCGGGATACGCAGTATTTT
TRBJ1-1,TRBV28,few,.,CASRWTLNTEAFF,TGTGCCAGCCGCTGGACTCTCAACACTGAAGCTTTCTTT
TRBJ2-5,TRBV5-5,.,.,CASSLIPEGYQETQYF,TGTGCCAGCAGCTTGATTCCGGAGGGGTACCAAGAGACCCAGTACTTC
TRBJ2-7,TRBV15,many,TRBD1,CATSRERQGWQYF,TGTGCCACCAGCAGAGAGAGACAGGGATGGCAGTACTTC
TRBJ2-7,TRBV9,.,.,CASRPGPEAYEQYF,TGTGCCAGCAGACCGGGGCCGGAGGCCTACGAGCAGTACTTC
TRBJ2-6,TRBV6-4,.,.,CASSDASSGANVLTF,TGTGCCAGCAGTGACGCCAGCTCTGGGGCCAACGTCCTGACTTTC
TRBJ2-1,TRBV18,few,TRBD2,CASSPLAGDFYNEQFF,TGTGCCAGCTCACCACTAGCGGGAGATTTCTACAATGAGCAGTTCTTC